The 27 T cell receptor beta chains given below trace back to one sample, sequenced in a study of cytomegalovirus exposure and HLA in healthy donors. The PCR was carried out with 60 Vbeta primers and 13 Jbeta primers. Measured with immunoSEQ multiplex PCR; TCRdb has only the in-frame clones, and not every one. The sample yields fewer than 250,000 clones, roughly 80% seen once. The sequenced sample consisted of PBMCs. The receptors were gathered from a man aged 25-45 years in good health and CMV-seronegative.

The J gene is TRBJ2-7, the V gene TRBV28; a possible D gene is TRBD1 (7 bases). Germline V CDR1 and CDR2: MDHEN, SYDVKM. Trimming pared 6 bases from V and 2 bases from J, leaving 26 bases between. The length of the CDR3 is 18 residues. This CDR3 is CASSLNLLPEGATYEQYF. The CDR3 region has the DNA TGTGCCAGCAGCCTGAACCTATTACCGGAGGGGGCTACCTACGAGCAGTACTTC.

The J gene is TRBJ1-2, the V gene TRBV9, with D unresolved. This CDR3 has 14 residues. Germline-derived CDR1 and CDR2 are SGDLS and YYNGEE. V shed 2 bases and J shed 2 bases, with 10 bases lying between them. The CDR3 DNA is TGTGCCAGCAGCGTCACAGATACCAACTATGGCTACACCTTC. This gives the protein CASSVTDTNYGYTF. The full variable domain, its missing parts supplied by reference TRBV9 and TRBJ1-2, is DSGVTQTPKHLITATGQRVTLRCSPRSGDLSVYWYQQSLDQGLQFLIQYYNGEERAKGNILERFSAQQFPDLHSELNLSSLELGDSALYFCASSVTDTNYGYTFGSGTRLTVV.

J is TRBJ2-6 and V is TRBV18; 9 positions agree with TRBD1. Trimming took 1 base from V and 0 from J; bases not matched to a gene: 7. Germline CDR1 reads KGHSH; CDR2 reads LQKENI. This CDR3 spans 19 amino acids. The CDR3 nucleotides read TGTGCCAGCTCACCACGATCTGGGACAGGGTCCTCTGGGGCCAACGTCCTGACTTTC. Encoded protein: CASSPRSGTGSSGANVLTF.

In the case of this clone: The germline gene is not matched at one end of the junction; a read error may be the cause. The V call is TRBV19, the J call TRBJ2-6; 11 bases map to TRBD2. The germline V gene has CDR1 LNHDA and CDR2 SQIVND (reference sequence). The CDR3 is 17 residues long. This chain's CDR3 is CASSYSGGVSGASVLTF. The CDR3 DNA follows: TGTGCCAGTAGCTATAGCGGGGGGGTGTCTGGGGCCAGCGTCCTGACTTTC. The whole variable domain, remainder taken from reference TRBV19 and TRBJ2-6, is DGGITQSPKYLFRKEGQNVTLSCEQNLNHDAMYWYRQDPGQGLRLIYYSQIVNDFQKGDIAEGYSVSREKKESFPLTVTSAQKNPTAFYLCASSYSGGVSGASVLTFGAGSRLTVL.

This clone was seen just once. The V gene is TRBV14, the J gene TRBJ1-2; tentative D call: TRBD1 (6 bases). CDR1 and CDR2 (germline): SGHDN, FVKESK. The ends were cut back, 4 bases at V and 7 bases at J, with 13 bases in the middle. The CDR3 sequence is 13 residues long. The CDR3 loop reads CASSRQGMGGYTF. The DNA of the CDR3 is TGTGCCAGCAGCCGTCAGGGGATGGGTGGCTACACCTTC.

The chain uses TRBV19 and TRBJ1-6; 9 positions match TRBD1. The CDR3 is 17 amino acids. CDR1 and CDR2 (germline): LNHDA, SQIVND (reference sequence). V dropped 3 bases and J dropped 10; count of bases not matched to a gene: 13. Here the CDR3 DNA reads TGTGCCAGTAGTATCCGAGAGGTCGGGACAGGGTACTCACCCCTCCACTTT. Translating gives CASSIREVGTGYSPLHF.

The chain joins TRBV7-2 to TRBJ2-7, with 9 bases aligning to TRBD1. Trimming removed 4 bases from V and 3 bases from J; junction bases left unmatched: 19. Germline V gene lookup returns CDR1 SGHTA and CDR2 FQGNSA. The CDR3 is 19 residues long. CDR3 bases: TGTGCCAGCAGCTCAGAGGGACAGGGTACCTGGGTTCAATACTACGAGCAGTACTTC. This translates into CASSSEGQGTWVQYYEQYF.

Worth noting for this clone: The sample has other DNA sequences that encode this CDR3 too. J is TRBJ1-6 and V is TRBV6-1, with 8 bases aligning to TRBD1. The CDR3 is 13 amino acids. CDR1 and CDR2 from the germline V gene are MNHNS and SASEGT. Unmatched junction bases numbered 1, after V lost 6 bases and J lost 6 bases. The CDR3 reads CASSGQGNSPLHF. CDR3 DNA: TGTGCCAGCAGCGGACAGGGTAATTCACCCCTCCACTTT.

The chain joins TRBV7-2 to TRBJ2-5, with 8 bases fitting TRBD2. The CDR3 is 15 amino acids. Germline-derived CDR1 and CDR2 are SGHTA and FQGNSA. Trimming cost V 3 bases and J 5 bases; bases outside gene matches: 8. CDR3 region: CASSFRLAIGETQYF. In DNA, the CDR3 is TGTGCCAGCAGCTTTCGACTAGCGATTGGGGAGACCCAGTACTTC.

The V gene is TRBV28, the J gene TRBJ2-5, with 8 bases that match TRBD1. This CDR3 is 13 amino acids long. Germline trimming cut 5 bases from V and 5 bases from J; bases unmatched to any gene: 4. Germline lookup yields CDR1 MDHEN and CDR2 SYDVKM. In DNA form, the CDR3 reads TGTGCCAGCAGTCCTACAGGGGGGGAGACCCAGTACTTC. This codes for CASSPTGGETQYF.

The chain recombines TRBV6-5 with TRBJ1-6, with D unclear. The germline V and J ends were trimmed by 2 bases and 10 bases, with 15 bases remaining between them. Germline V lookup: CDR1 MNHEY, CDR2 SVGAGI. The CDR3 loop spans 15 amino acids. CDR3 region: CASSYGGIDQSPLHF. The CDR3 bases are TGTGCCAGCAGTTACGGCGGCATCGATCAATCACCCCTCCACTTT.

This sequence joins TRBV5-1 and TRBJ2-1; 11 bases match TRBD2. The V segment lost 2 bases and the J segment 9 bases; nucleotides outside the gene matches: 7. CDR1 is SGHRS, CDR2 YFSETQ, per germline. The CDR3 length is 15 residues. The CDR3 DNA sequence: TGCGCCAGCAGCTTTCCTAGCGGGGGGCCAGGTGAGCAGTTCTTC. Protein sequence: CASSFPSGGPGEQFF.

Of note for this clone: A junction end diverges from the germline sequence, so it may reflect a read error. The rearrangement links TRBV28 to TRBJ2-7; D is unresolved. This CDR3 region has 12 residues. The germline V gene has CDR1 MDHEN and CDR2 SYDVKM. The CDR3 region is CASSLVAGRVSF. The CDR3 DNA sequence: TGTGCCAGCAGTTTAGTGGCAGGCCGAGTCAGCTTC.

This sequence joins TRBV6-6 and TRBJ2-5; 7 nucleotides agree with TRBD1. V lost 4 bases, J lost 2 bases, and 1 base stayed unmatched. Per germline, CDR1 MNHNY and CDR2 SVGAGI (reference sequence). There are 13 residues in the CDR3. The CDR3 reads CASSWDRQETQYF. CDR3 nucleotides: TGTGCCAGCAGTTGGGACAGACAAGAGACCCAGTACTTC.

The V gene is TRBV19, the J gene TRBJ1-6, with D possibly matching TRBD1 (6 bases). Trimming left V 5 bases short and J 11 bases short, with 19 bases between. Germline lookup yields CDR1 LNHDA and CDR2 SQIVND (reference sequence). This CDR3 contains 15 residues. The DNA of the CDR3 is TGTGCCAGTAGTCCCCGAACAGGGATTGATCCACCCCTCCACTTT. Its protein product is CASSPRTGIDPPLHF. The entire variable domain, with the rest obtained from reference TRBV19 and TRBJ1-6, is as follows: DGGITQSPKYLFRKEGQNVTLSCEQNLNHDAMYWYRQDPGQGLRLIYYSQIVNDFQKGDIAEGYSVSREKKESFPLTVTSAQKNPTAFYLCASSPRTGIDPPLHFGNGTRLTVT.

Concerning this clone itself: The junction departs from germline at one end; a sequencing error may be responsible. DNA of the CDR3: TGCACCAGCAGCCGAGGGACAGCAACCTTAAACACCATATATTTT. It specifies CTSSRGTATLNTIYF. The chain uses TRBV4-3 and TRBJ1-3, with TRBD1 matching over 7 bases. This CDR3 region has 15 residues. The germline gives CDR1 LGHNA, CDR2 YSLEER.

The V and J genes are TRBV5-6 and TRBJ2-7; 8 bases fit TRBD1. After removal of 4 bases from V and 4 bases from J, the junction contained 10 bases not matched to a gene. Germline V gene sequence: CDR1 SGHDT, CDR2 YYEEEE. The CDR3 sequence is 15 residues long. In DNA form, the CDR3 reads TGTGCCAGCAGCCCGTACCGACAGGGGATATACGAGCAGTACTTC. It is translated as CASSPYRQGIYEQYF.

This clone has only one observation. At one of its ends the junction is not consistent with the germline gene, which may arise from a read error. CDR3 sequence: CASRHRISGASVLTF. The CDR3 DNA reads as TGTGCCAGCAGACACAGGATCTCAGGGGCCAGCGTCCTGACTTTC. V gene TRBV6-1 combines with J gene TRBJ2-6; D perhaps matches TRBD1 (6 bases). The CDR3 has 15 amino acids. CDR1 is MNHNS, CDR2 SASEGT, per germline.

As to this clone: Compared with germline, one end of the junction differs, possibly owing to a read error. Other DNA sequences within the sample encode an identical CDR3. V usage is TRBV27 and J usage is TRBJ2-6; a possible D gene is TRBD1 (6 bases). Per germline, CDR1 MNHEY and CDR2 SMNVEV (reference sequence). This CDR3 has 18 amino acids. The CDR3 spells CASSPNSGHGARANVLTF. The CDR3 DNA reads TGTGCCAGCAGTCCTAACTCGGGACACGGGGCCAGGGCCAACGTCCTGACTTTT. The full variable domain, its missing parts supplied by reference TRBV27 and TRBJ2-6, is EAQVTQNPRYLITVTGKKLTVTCSQNMNHEYMSWYRQDPGLGLRQIYYSMNVEVTDKGDVPEGYKVSRKEKRNFPLILESPSPNQTSLYFCASSPNSGHGARANVLTFGAGSRLTVL.

V gene TRBV6-5 combines with J gene TRBJ2-5, with a tentative D call TRBD2 (6 bases). Germline V gene lookup returns CDR1 MNHEY and CDR2 SVGAGI. This CDR3 has 14 amino acids. V was cut by 5 bases and J by 4 bases, with 14 bases left in between. The CDR3 region has the DNA TGTGCCAGCAGTCCTGGGCGGGGCGGAGAGACCCAGTACTTC. This encodes CASSPGRGGETQYF.

The V gene is TRBV14, the J gene TRBJ1-3, with D possibly being TRBD1 (5 bases). The V gene lost 5 bases and the J gene lost 5 bases, with 25 bases spanning the gap. From germline, CDR1 is SGHDN and CDR2 FVKESK. This CDR3 region has 18 residues. The CDR3 region has the DNA TGTGCCAGCAGCTACAAAGAGTACGAAGGGACTCTAAGAAACACCATATATTTT. It is translated as CASSYKEYEGTLRNTIYF.

The rearrangement uses TRBV5-1 and TRBJ2-5; TRBD2 agrees at 7 bases. The ends lost 4 bases at V and 5 bases at J; junction bases unmatched: 8. The CDR3 spans 14 residues. Germline CDR1 is SGHRS and CDR2 is YFSETQ. The CDR3 region has the DNA TGCGCCAGCAGCCCCCGCGGGGGATTGGAGACCCAGTACTTC. It specifies CASSPRGGLETQYF.

A word on this clone: A junction boundary mismatches the germline segment, possibly from a read error. The chain employs TRBV5-6 and TRBJ2-3; TRBD2 agrees at 8 bases. Germline V gives CDR1 SGHDT, CDR2 YYEEEE. This CDR3 spans 16 amino acids. This CDR3 reads CAGSLFRAGGADTQYF. The CDR3 nucleotides are TGTGCCGGCAGCTTGTTCCGGGCGGGGGGCGCAGATACGCAGTATTTT.

This clone was counted a few times. J is TRBJ1-1 and V is TRBV6-5, with D possibly matching TRBD1 (5 bases). V was pared by 5 bases and J by 3 bases, with 10 bases between. The germline V gene has CDR1 MNHEY and CDR2 SVGAGI. The CDR3 extends over 13 amino acids. CDR3 sequence reads: CASSDGGYTEAFF. The CDR3 DNA reads TGTGCCAGCAGTGACGGGGGTTACACTGAAGCTTTCTTT.

CDR3 DNA sequence: TGTGCCAGCAGCCCCGCCGGGGCGGGGGGGCCCTACGAGCAGTACTTC. Amino acids: CASSPAGAGGPYEQYF. The chain has TRBV13 and TRBJ2-7, with 9 nucleotides matching TRBD2. Trimming took 5 bases from V and 2 from J; bases not matched to a gene: 10. Germline-derived CDR1 and CDR2 are PRHDT and FYEKMQ (reference sequence). This CDR3 comprises 16 residues.

The chain employs TRBV13 and TRBJ2-7; TRBD1 matches at 10 bases. The V segment lost 5 bases and the J segment 1 base; nucleotides outside the gene matches: 11. CDR3 length: 17 amino acids. The V gene's germline CDR1 is PRHDT and CDR2 FYEKMQ (reference sequence). The CDR3 sequence: CASSPGQGIGESYEQYF. CDR3 bases: TGTGCCAGCAGCCCGGGACAGGGGATAGGGGAATCCTACGAGCAGTACTTC.

The V and J genes are TRBV29-1 and TRBJ2-5; no clear D. Judging by the DNA end, TRBJ2-7 fits better; the J call may be wrong. This CDR3 has 12 residues. Germline loops: CDR1 SQVTM, CDR2 ANQGSEA. The CDR3: CSVIHGDYEQYF. CDR3 DNA: TGCAGCGTTATTCATGGGGACTACGAGCAGTACTTC.